This TCR beta chain was recovered during a study of regulatory T cells in long-lasting Graves disease. As to time point: persistent/refractory GD, antithyroid drugs over 5 years with positive TRAb. Generation of the TCR library employed RNA extracted from PBMCs. The diagnosis of Graves' disease used American Thyroid Association guidelines. This clonotype was counted once. What it binds is not known. One junction end does not reproduce the germline sequence, and a read error may be involved. Both iRepertoire HTBI primers and Arm-PCR of CDR3 regions were used to build the TCR beta libraries. TCRdb independently ran MiXCR on the multiplex PCR reads; one entry per CDR3 protein. The sample carries some 420,000 distinct CDR3 sequences, about 20% recorded once. Study outcomes and limitations: There were preferences for TRBV28, TRBJ1-2 and TRBJ2-5 in persistent disease.

Germline assignment: CDR1 LGHDT and CDR2 YNNKEL (reference sequence). This CDR3 contains 14 residues. V gene TRBV3-1 combines with J gene TRBJ1-3, with D perhaps matching TRBD1 (5 bases). The sample here was peripheral blood mononuclear cells (PBMCs), taken when the disease was refractory, from a patient treated with antithyroid drugs. The source is a female donor with Graves disease. CDR3 DNA sequence: TGTGCCAGCAGCCAAGATGACAGAGGAAACGCCATATATTTT. Its protein is CASSQDDRGNAIYF.